This entry features one TCR beta chain sequence. The source of the sample is a study of blood T cell repertoires in COVID-19. Whole-study context: COVID-19 samples collected from the United States, Italy and Spain covered acute and convalescent phases. PBMCs, B-cell-depleted T cells, or T cells were the source of the cDNA or gDNA that made up the material.

Looked up from germline, CDR1 is MNHEY and CDR2 is SMNVEV (reference sequence). The CDR3 sequence is 16 residues long. V lost 1 base, J lost 0 bases, and 13 bases lay in between. In the source study's methods: Using reference gene primer amplification, nucleated cell counts were estimated. Assay used: immunoSEQ multiplex PCR; TCRdb lists only in-frame clones, some missing. V, J and clone size derive from that table, while D and trimming were established from the DNA sequence. The sample carries fewer than 100,000 clones, about 80% recorded once. The rearrangement uses TRBV27 and TRBJ2-7, with D possibly matching TRBD2 (6 bases). Sequenced sample: peripheral blood. The clonotype was recovered from a man aged 50 or older with acute or convalescent COVID-19. The chain's CDR3 is CASSLLGSGFSYEQYF. CDR3 nucleotides: TGTGCCAGCAGTTTATTAGGTAGCGGTTTCTCCTACGAGCAGTACTTC.